Below, 29 T cell receptor beta chains from the same sample are listed, as sequenced in a study of shared clonotypes between healthy human individuals. Sequencing was performed with immunoSEQ multiplex PCR; in TCRdb, only in-frame clones are kept and a portion is missing. The table includes around 1.4 million clones, 98% to 99% detected once. Sequenced sample: naive CD4+ T cells sorted from blood. This sample's subset: CD45RA+ positively selected. These TCRs come from a man aged 25 to 45 in good health.

This clone appeared once. The same CDR3 can be traced to other DNA sequences in this sample. This CDR3 is CASSPRDGNQPQHF. The CDR3 DNA sequence: TGTGCCAGCTCACCCCGGGACGGGAATCAGCCCCAGCATTTT. The rearrangement links TRBV18 to TRBJ1-5; weak D call: TRBD1 (5 bases). In germline, CDR1 is KGHSH, CDR2 LQKENI. The CDR3 consists of 14 residues. Trimming removed 3 bases from V and 4 bases from J, with 10 bases in between.

This clone has only one observation. CDR3 nucleotide sequence: TGCGCCAGCAGCCTCGTGACCACAGATACGCAGTATTTT. It encodes CASSLVTTDTQYF. The chain employs TRBV4-3 and TRBJ2-3; no clear D gene. The CDR3 consists of 13 residues. Trimming took off 4 bases at V and 2 bases at J, with 7 bases between the two ends. The germline CDR1 and CDR2 sequences are LGHNA and YSLEER.

This chain connects TRBV7-2 to TRBJ2-1; 8 bases match TRBD1. J gave up 3 bases and V 5 bases, and 6 bases lay outside the gene matches. Germline V CDR1 and CDR2: SGHTA, FQGNSA. The CDR3 extends over 15 amino acids. CDR3 sequence reads: CASSQDRGFYNEQFF. In nucleotides, the CDR3 is TGTGCCAGCAGCCAAGACAGGGGTTTCTACAATGAGCAGTTCTTC.

This chain joins TRBV7-2 and TRBJ2-1; 10 nucleotides align to TRBD2. The V segment lost 6 bases and the J segment 4 bases; nucleotides outside the gene matches: 9. The CDR3 runs 16 residues. The germline V gene has CDR1 SGHTA and CDR2 FQGNSA. For the CDR3, the DNA is TGTGCCAGCAGACCCAGACTAGCGGGTCCGTACAATGAGCAGTTCTTC. Protein product: CASRPRLAGPYNEQFF.

The V and J genes are TRBV4-3 and TRBJ2-2, with D unclear. V was shortened by 3 bases and J by 4 bases, with 15 bases between the two germline ends. CDR1 and CDR2 from the germline V gene are LGHNA and YSLEER. The CDR3 has 16 amino acids. The CDR3 DNA is TGCGCCAGCAGCCAGCTAGGACCCCCGGGCACCGGGGAGCTGTTTTTT. It specifies CASSQLGPPGTGELFF.

This clone was seen just once. The V call is TRBV10-2, the J call TRBJ1-2; the D gene is possibly TRBD1 (5 bases). CDR1 and CDR2 from the germline V gene are WSHSY and SAAADI. CDR3 length equals 14 residues. Trimming removed 5 bases at V and 0 bases at J, with 10 bases between. The CDR3 DNA sequence: TGCGCCAGCAGTCGGGACTCCGCTAACTATGGCTACACCTTC. Its translation is CASSRDSANYGYTF.

V gene TRBV15 combines with J gene TRBJ2-4; D call uncertain. The CDR3 is 17 amino acids. Trimming took off 0 bases at V and 1 base at J, with 13 bases between the two ends. Germline-derived CDR1 and CDR2 are LNHNV and YYDKDF (reference sequence). Here the CDR3 DNA reads TGTGCCACCAGCAGAGAGCCTAGGCCTACGGCCAAAAACATTCAGTACTTC. It specifies CATSREPRPTAKNIQYF.

This chain links TRBV20-1 with TRBJ1-1; D call uncertain. Trimming cost V 6 bases and J 9 bases, with 11 bases left between them. The CDR3 runs to 10 residues. Germline lookup yields CDR1 DFQATT and CDR2 SNEGSKA (reference sequence). The chain's CDR3 is CSALTTQAFF. DNA for the CDR3: TGCAGTGCGCTGACAACACAAGCTTTCTTT.

The chain carries TRBV6-4 and TRBJ2-1, with TRBD2 matching over 15 bases. Germline V lookup: CDR1 MRHNA, CDR2 SNTAGT. V was clipped by 2 bases and J by 1 base; unmatched bases: 6. The CDR3 totals 19 residues. The CDR3 DNA reads TGTGCCAGCAGTGACGTGGGACTAGCGGGAGGCCTTTCCTACAATGAGCAGTTCTTC. Translation gives CASSDVGLAGGLSYNEQFF.

The V and J genes are TRBV28 and TRBJ1-2; 7 nucleotides align to TRBD1. The V segment lost 3 bases and the J segment 4 bases; nucleotides outside the gene matches: 5. Germline CDR1 and CDR2: MDHEN and SYDVKM. The CDR3 has 14 residues. The CDR3 loop is CASSFGGDSYGYTF. CDR3 DNA: TGTGCCAGCAGTTTCGGGGGGGACAGCTATGGCTACACCTTC.

Worth noting for this clone: This sample also contains other DNA sequences that code for the same CDR3. The chain uses TRBV11-3 and TRBJ2-3, with unresolved D. The germline CDR1 and CDR2 sequences are SGHNT and YENEEA. This CDR3 has 13 amino acids. V dropped 5 bases and J dropped 2 bases, with 8 bases sitting between them. CDR3 coding DNA: TGTGCCAGCAGCCCGCGAACCACAGATACGCAGTATTTT. Protein: CASSPRTTDTQYF.

J is TRBJ2-5 and V is TRBV7-6; no definite D call. V lost 0 bases and J 2 bases, leaving 10 bases between the germline ends. This CDR3 region has 15 residues. Looked up from germline, CDR1 is SGHVS and CDR2 is FNYEAQ. The CDR3: CASSLAVGGQETQYF. CDR3 DNA: TGTGCCAGCAGCTTAGCGGTCGGCGGTCAAGAGACCCAGTACTTC.

The chain couples TRBV28 to TRBJ1-2, with D possibly matching TRBD1 (5 bases). This CDR3 spans 15 amino acids. CDR1 is MDHEN and CDR2 is SYDVKM in the germline V gene. Trimming shortened V by 6 bases and J by 0 bases, and 14 bases separated the two germline ends. CDR3 residues: CASSIHGAPNYGYTF. Here the CDR3 DNA reads TGTGCCAGCAGCATCCACGGGGCGCCTAACTATGGCTACACCTTC.

The chain carries TRBV5-1 and TRBJ1-2; possible D gene TRBD1, 6 bases. The V and J ends lost 5 bases and 8 bases respectively, with 16 bases between them. This CDR3 is built from 13 residues. CDR1 and CDR2 (germline): SGHRS, YFSETQ. The CDR3: CASRQPPGEGYTF. The CDR3, as DNA: TGCGCCAGCAGGCAGCCGCCAGGGGAGGGCTACACCTTC. Filled out from reference TRBV5-1 and TRBJ1-2, the complete variable domain reads KAGVTQTPRYLIKTRGQQVTLSCSPISGHRSVSWYQQTPGQGLQFLFEYFSETQRNKGNFPGRFSGRQFSNSRSEMNVSTLELGDSALYLCASRQPPGEGYTFGSGTRLTVV.

This clone appeared a single time. The chain has TRBV10-3 and TRBJ2-7, with 7 positions matching TRBD2. CDR1 and CDR2 from the germline V gene are ENHRY and SYGVKD. V gave up 7 bases and J gave up 3 bases; unmatched junction bases: 6. The CDR3 has 13 residues. The CDR3 DNA sequence: TGTGCCATCAATCGGGGGGAAAACTACGAGCAGTACTTC. Amino acid sequence: CAINRGENYEQYF.

V is TRBV30 and J is TRBJ2-1; 8 bases align to TRBD2. The CDR3 spans 15 residues. Germline assignment: CDR1 GTSNPN and CDR2 SVGIG (reference sequence). J was trimmed by 6 bases and V by 1 base; bases with no gene match: 8. CDR3 nucleotide sequence: TGTGCCTGGAGTGGGGGGACTAGGGTACCCAATGAGCAGTTCTTC. Amino acids: CAWSGGTRVPNEQFF.

J is TRBJ2-5 and V is TRBV5-1; D not certain. Trimming removed 4 bases at V and 3 bases at J, with 10 bases between. CDR3 length equals 13 residues. Germline V lookup: CDR1 SGHRS, CDR2 YFSETQ. The DNA for the CDR3 is TGCGCCAGCAGCCCTGTGCCTGAAGAGACCCAGTACTTC. Amino acids: CASSPVPEETQYF.

V usage is TRBV9 and J usage is TRBJ2-3; 7 nucleotides align to TRBD1. Per germline, CDR1 SGDLS and CDR2 YYNGEE. Trimming cost V 0 bases and J 3 bases; bases outside gene matches: 4. The CDR3 extends over 15 amino acids. The CDR3 region has the DNA TGTGCCAGCAGCGTAGTTGGACAGGCGACAGATACGCAGTATTTT. Translating gives CASSVVGQATDTQYF. The full variable domain, in which reference TRBV9 and TRBJ2-3 provide the parts outside the CDR3, is DSGVTQTPKHLITATGQRVTLRCSPRSGDLSVYWYQQSLDQGLQFLIQYYNGEERAKGNILERFSAQQFPDLHSELNLSSLELGDSALYFCASSVVGQATDTQYFGPGTRLTVL.

The rearrangement links TRBV5-1 to TRBJ1-4; D gene ambiguous. Germline CDR1 reads SGHRS; CDR2 reads YFSETQ. This CDR3 region has 14 residues. Trimming shortened V by 2 bases and J by 5 bases, and 10 bases separated the two germline ends. Here the CDR3 DNA reads TGCGCCAGCAGCTTTGAGACTCGAAATGAAAAACTGTTTTTT. Its translation is CASSFETRNEKLFF.

This clone was seen only once. V gene TRBV6-5 combines with J gene TRBJ2-1; D might be TRBD1 (5 bases). Germline V gene lookup returns CDR1 MNHEY and CDR2 SVGAGI. V dropped 6 bases and J dropped 10 bases, with 13 bases sitting between them. This CDR3 spans 12 amino acids. In DNA, the CDR3 is TGTGCCAGCAGCCCTTGGGGCCTGGAGCAGTTCTTC. Its translation: CASSPWGLEQFF.

This chain uses TRBV9 with TRBJ2-2, with a tentative D call TRBD2 (5 bases). Looked up from germline, CDR1 is SGDLS and CDR2 is YYNGEE. The CDR3 spans 15 residues. V lost 4 bases and J lost 2, with 12 bases in between. CDR3 sequence reads: CASSHDYHNTGELFF. The CDR3 DNA reads as TGTGCCAGCAGCCACGACTACCATAACACCGGGGAGCTGTTTTTT.

This chain joins TRBV5-1 and TRBJ1-1; 9 bases fit TRBD1. The CDR3 extends over 16 amino acids. The germline gives CDR1 SGHRS, CDR2 YFSETQ. Trimming took 3 bases from V and 6 from J; bases not matched to a gene: 12. The CDR3 reads CASSSPGTGRGSEAFF. CDR3 coding DNA: TGCGCCAGCAGCTCCCCCGGGACAGGGAGGGGATCTGAAGCTTTCTTT. Drawing the rest from reference TRBV5-1 and TRBJ1-1, the complete variable domain is KAGVTQTPRYLIKTRGQQVTLSCSPISGHRSVSWYQQTPGQGLQFLFEYFSETQRNKGNFPGRFSGRQFSNSRSEMNVSTLELGDSALYLCASSSPGTGRGSEAFFGQGTRLTVV.

This chain links TRBV5-1 with TRBJ2-1, with 10 bases aligning to TRBD1. Germline loops: CDR1 SGHRS, CDR2 YFSETQ. The CDR3 covers 15 residues. The junction had 4 bases not matched to a gene; V was cut back by 1 base and J by 6 bases. Here the CDR3 reads CASSLWDRGSNEQFF. CDR3 nucleotide sequence: TGCGCCAGCAGCTTGTGGGACAGGGGTAGCAATGAGCAGTTCTTC.

The genes are TRBV9 and TRBJ2-3, with 12 bases identical to TRBD2. Per the germline V gene, CDR1 is SGDLS and CDR2 is YYNGEE. The CDR3 runs to 14 residues. With V trimmed by 3 bases and J by 6 bases, 2 bases remained unmatched. The CDR3 coding sequence is TGTGCCAGCAGCGGGACTAGCGGGATCGATACGCAGTATTTT. Translating gives CASSGTSGIDTQYF.

This chain links TRBV5-1 with TRBJ2-3; D uncertain. V was clipped by 4 bases and J by 5 bases, with 14 bases between them. Germline V gives CDR1 SGHRS, CDR2 YFSETQ. This CDR3 is built from 14 residues. As DNA, the CDR3 is TGCGCCAGCAGCCAATGGGGTTTTGAAGATACGCAGTATTTT. It specifies CASSQWGFEDTQYF.

In its sample, this clone was seen once. The chain has TRBV27 and TRBJ2-7; D call uncertain. V was shortened by 5 bases and J by 1 base, with 15 bases between the two germline ends. The CDR3 covers 15 residues. Germline CDR1 MNHEY, CDR2 SMNVEV (reference sequence). CDR3 DNA sequence: TGTGCCAGCAGTCTTTTGAGTGTAGGGTCCTACGAGCAGTACTTC. This translates into CASSLLSVGSYEQYF.

The chain couples TRBV5-8 to TRBJ1-2, with 7 nucleotides matching TRBD1. The CDR3 contains 16 residues. Per germline, CDR1 SGHTS and CDR2 YDEGEE. The V and J ends lost 4 bases and 7 bases, in that order; junction bases with no gene match: 16. CDR3 in amino acids: CASSLTWTGGYGGYTF. Written as DNA, the CDR3 is TGTGCCAGCAGCCTGACCTGGACAGGAGGGTATGGTGGCTACACCTTC.

The chain joins TRBV6-6 to TRBJ2-1, with 7 bases that match TRBD1. The CDR3 runs 15 residues. V trimming: 5 bases; J trimming: 4 bases; junction bases outside the gene matches: 8. Germline V lookup: CDR1 MNHNY, CDR2 SVGAGI (reference sequence). CDR3 protein: CASSNWDRGYNEQFF. CDR3 sequence (DNA): TGTGCCAGCAGTAACTGGGACAGAGGGTACAATGAGCAGTTCTTC.

V gene TRBV27 combines with J gene TRBJ1-5; weak D call: TRBD1 (6 bases). Germline values: CDR1 MNHEY, CDR2 SMNVEV (reference sequence). The CDR3 has 13 amino acids. Trimming removed 9 bases at V and 3 bases at J, with 12 bases between. The CDR3 loop is CASKGQFNQPQHF. The CDR3 nucleotides read TGTGCCAGTAAGGGACAATTCAATCAGCCCCAGCATTTT.